The next 22 T cell receptor beta chains were all read from a single sample in a study of post-analysis software for immune sequencing data. General study points: The five TRBV segments detected at higher frequency in patients than in controls included TRBV5-6, TRBV5-1 and TRBV20-1.

Tagging with unique molecular identifiers was a feature of the TCR beta cDNA libraries. TCRdb independently ran MiXCR on the PCR reads; one entry per CDR3 protein. Among about 400,000 distinct CDR3 sequences listed, 30% to 45% were seen once. These receptors lack a known antigen. Sequences were obtained from blood. These receptors came from a girl aged 10-17 years with multiple sclerosis.

The chain couples TRBV12-3 or TRBV12-4 to TRBJ1-5, with 8 nucleotides matching TRBD1. The V segment lost 4 bases and the J segment 0 bases; nucleotides outside the gene matches: 5. CDR3 length: 16 amino acids. CDR3 amino acids: CASSSGQGYSNQPQHF. The CDR3 DNA reads as TGTGCCAGCAGTTCCGGACAGGGCTATAGCAATCAGCCCCAGCATTTT.

This clonotype was found once. This chain links TRBV4-3 with TRBJ1-1, with a weak D call TRBD1 (5 bases). The CDR3 contains 14 residues. Per the germline V gene, CDR1 is LGHNA and CDR2 is YSLEER. The V end lost 4 bases, the J end lost 4 bases, and 13 bases lay between the germline ends. This CDR3 is CASSPGTLRTEAFF. In nucleotides, the CDR3 is TGCGCCAGCAGCCCCGGGACCCTGCGCACTGAAGCTTTCTTT.

The V and J genes are TRBV29-1 and TRBJ1-1, with D possibly matching TRBD1 (5 bases). Germline CDR1 is SQVTM and CDR2 is ANQGSEA. Trimming took 4 bases from V and 1 from J, leaving 16 bases between them. The CDR3 is 15 residues long. The CDR3 region is CSVVGRQIKNTEAFF. The CDR3 nucleotides read TGCAGCGTTGTCGGGCGACAGATAAAGAACACTGAAGCTTTCTTT.

The chain carries TRBV7-8 and TRBJ1-4; no clear D. Germline V gene data show CDR1 as SGHVS and CDR2 as FQNEAQ. The CDR3 runs 15 residues. The V end was cut by 4 bases, the J end by 2 bases, with 11 bases between. CDR3 loop: CASSSWRGTNEKLFF. The CDR3, as DNA: TGTGCCAGCAGCTCCTGGCGTGGGACTAATGAAAAACTGTTTTTT.

This chain joins TRBV7-9 and TRBJ2-1; 13 bases line up with TRBD2. The V and J ends lost 5 bases and 5 bases, in that order; junction bases with no gene match: 3. This CDR3 comprises 15 residues. Germline V gene data show CDR1 as SEHNR and CDR2 as FQNEAQ (reference sequence). The CDR3 region is CASSPGLAGNNEQFF. CDR3 sequence (DNA): TGTGCCAGCAGCCCGGGACTAGCGGGGAACAATGAGCAGTTCTTC.

The J gene is TRBJ2-3, the V gene TRBV4-2; 9 nucleotides align to TRBD2. The V and J ends lost 1 base and 3 bases, in that order; junction bases with no gene match: 11. This CDR3 spans 18 amino acids. Germline V gene lookup returns CDR1 LGHNA and CDR2 YNFKEQ. The CDR3 DNA follows: TGTGCCAGCAGCCAAGCCTCCGTAGCGGGGGAGGATACAGATACGCAGTATTTT. As protein: CASSQASVAGEDTDTQYF.

Points on this clonotype: A read error is likely, as this CDR3 ends without the conserved phenylalanine or tryptophan. The rearrangement links TRBV6-6 to TRBJ2-3; D unresolved. V was shortened by 5 bases and J by 5 bases, with 11 bases between the two germline ends. Germline values: CDR1 MNHNY, CDR2 SVGAGI (reference sequence). This CDR3 has 13 residues. The CDR3 sequence: CASSLEMVDTQYV. The CDR3 nucleotides are TGTGCCAGCAGTCTCGAGATGGTAGATACGCAGTATGTT.

CDR3 protein: CSVYRGGVNTEAFF. CDR3 bases: TGCAGCGTTTACAGGGGGGGGGTTAACACTGAAGCTTTCTTT. The gene calls are TRBV29-1 and TRBJ1-1, with 8 bases aligning to TRBD1. This CDR3 region has 14 residues. V lost 5 bases to trimming and J lost 2 bases; unmatched junction nucleotides: 7. Per germline, CDR1 SQVTM and CDR2 ANQGSEA.

The chain uses TRBV24-1 and TRBJ2-5, with 10 bases identical to TRBD1. Per the germline V gene, CDR1 is KGHDR and CDR2 is SFDVKD. V gave up 2 bases and J gave up 5 bases; unmatched junction bases: 4. The CDR3 extends over 15 amino acids. The CDR3 region has the DNA TGTGCCACCAGTGATTCATCGGGACAGGGGGAGACCCAGTACTTC. It specifies CATSDSSGQGETQYF.

The chain joins TRBV6-5 to TRBJ2-5; 10 bases are shared with TRBD2. Germline lookup yields CDR1 MNHEY and CDR2 SVGAGI. The CDR3 runs to 18 residues. The junction had 18 bases not matched to a gene; V was cut back by 0 bases and J by 11 bases. The CDR3 DNA sequence: TGTGCCAGCAGTTACTCCCCCCCACTAGCGGGGTCTCTCAGGGAGCAGTACTTC. Amino acids: CASSYSPPLAGSLREQYF.

This clonotype showed up just a few times. The chain uses TRBV20-1 and TRBJ2-1, with D perhaps given as TRBD1 or TRBD2 (7 bases each). V lost 0 bases and J lost 2, with 14 bases in between. The CDR3 runs 16 residues. Looked up from germline, CDR1 is DFQATT and CDR2 is SNEGSKA (reference sequence). Written as DNA, the CDR3 is TGCAGTGCTAGAGATCCAGGGGGGGGTACCTACAATGAGCAGTTCTTC. This encodes CSARDPGGGTYNEQFF.

The genes are TRBV4-2 and TRBJ1-1; D gene uncertain. CDR1 is LGHNA, CDR2 YNFKEQ, per germline. The length of the CDR3 is 16 residues. The V end lost 0 bases, the J end lost 2 bases, and 13 bases lay between the germline ends. CDR3 loop: CASSQDTRRVNTEAFF. The CDR3 DNA follows: TGTGCCAGCAGCCAAGATACCCGGAGGGTAAACACTGAAGCTTTCTTT.

This clonotype was picked up many times. The chain recombines TRBV12-3 or TRBV12-4 with TRBJ2-6; D unresolved. This CDR3 is 13 amino acids long. The germline V and J ends were trimmed by 7 bases and 4 bases, with 8 bases remaining between them. CDR3 sequence (DNA): TGTGCCAGCACATCCGGGGGGGCCAACGTCCTGACTTTC. Protein sequence: CASTSGGANVLTF.

The chain links TRBV14 to TRBJ2-2, with unresolved D. V was shortened by 4 bases and J by 5 bases, with 8 bases between the two germline ends. This CDR3 region has 13 residues. Germline CDR1 and CDR2: SGHDN and FVKESK. CDR3 in amino acids: CASSRARTGELFF. In nucleotides, the CDR3 is TGTGCCAGCAGCCGAGCGAGGACCGGGGAGCTGTTTTTT.

The V gene is TRBV21-1, the J gene TRBJ1-1. TRBV21-1 is reported as a pseudogene. This CDR3 has 12 amino acids. CDR3 DNA: TGTGCCAGCAGCTTTAAGGGCACTGAAGCTTTCTTT. This codes for CASSFKGTEAFF.

This clonotype was detected only a few times. The chain recombines TRBV15 with TRBJ2-1; 8 nucleotides align to TRBD1. After removal of 2 bases from V and 7 bases from J, the junction contained 10 bases not matched to a gene. The germline V gene has CDR1 LNHNV and CDR2 YYDKDF (reference sequence). This CDR3 contains 16 residues. CDR3 sequence (DNA): TGTGCCACCAGCAGATACCGGGACAGGTTTATAAATGAGCAGTTCTTC. It yields the protein CATSRYRDRFINEQFF.

This clonotype has just a few counts. V and J are TRBV20-1 and TRBJ2-5; 8 bases are shared with TRBD1. V was clipped by 6 bases and J by 5 bases; unmatched bases: 8. Germline lookup yields CDR1 DFQATT and CDR2 SNEGSKA (reference sequence). The CDR3 extends over 13 amino acids. In DNA, the CDR3 is TGCAGTGCCAATGGCAGGGGGCAGGAGACCCAGTACTTC. Translated, it gives CSANGRGQETQYF.

The CDR3 reads CSARVRNSYNEQFF. In DNA form, the CDR3 reads TGCAGTGCTAGAGTGAGGAACTCCTACAATGAGCAGTTCTTC. V and J are TRBV20-1 and TRBJ2-1; D call uncertain. V was cut by 1 base and J by 0 bases, with 7 bases left in between. Germline CDR1 reads DFQATT; CDR2 reads SNEGSKA (reference sequence). The length of the CDR3 is 14 residues.

This clonotype was counted only a few times. The rearrangement links TRBV12-3 or TRBV12-4 to TRBJ1-1; 7 bases match TRBD1. CDR3 length equals 19 residues. V dropped 6 bases and J dropped 1; count of bases not matched to a gene: 20. CDR3 amino acids: CASSPNWDSQLIRNTEAFF. The CDR3 region has the DNA TGTGCCAGCAGCCCAAACTGGGACAGCCAACTCATCCGGAACACTGAAGCTTTCTTT.

CDR3 amino acids: CASSYGQTGWTEKLFF. In DNA form, the CDR3 reads TGTGCCAGCAGTTACGGGCAGACAGGGTGGACCGAAAAACTGTTTTTT. The chain employs TRBV6-2 or TRBV6-3 and TRBJ1-4, with TRBD1 matching 7 bases. The germline V gene encodes CDR1 MNHEY and CDR2 SVGEGT. Unmatched junction bases numbered 11, after V lost 2 bases and J lost 8 bases. The CDR3 length is 16 residues.

The chain couples TRBV29-1 to TRBJ2-5; no clear D. V lost 7 bases and J lost 2, with 11 bases in between. In germline, CDR1 is SQVTM, CDR2 ANQGSEA. CDR3 length: 12 residues. For the CDR3, the DNA is TGCAGCGCCGACGTGGAGCAAGAGACCCAGTACTTC. It translates to CSADVEQETQYF. Together with reference TRBV29-1 and TRBJ2-5, the CDR3 gives the full variable domain: SAVISQKPSRDICQRGTSLTIQCQVDSQVTMMFWYRQQPGQSLTLIATANQGSEATYESGFVIDKFPISRPNLTFSTLTVSNMSPEDSSIYLCSADVEQETQYFGPGTRLLVL.

V usage is TRBV20-1 and J usage is TRBJ2-6, with D hard to call. The V end was cut by 3 bases, the J end by 4 bases, with 4 bases between. The CDR3 is 12 amino acids. CDR1 is DFQATT and CDR2 is SNEGSKA in the germline V gene (reference sequence). The CDR3 coding sequence is TGCAGTGCTAGCGTCGGGGCCAACGTCCTGACTTTC. This gives the protein CSASVGANVLTF.